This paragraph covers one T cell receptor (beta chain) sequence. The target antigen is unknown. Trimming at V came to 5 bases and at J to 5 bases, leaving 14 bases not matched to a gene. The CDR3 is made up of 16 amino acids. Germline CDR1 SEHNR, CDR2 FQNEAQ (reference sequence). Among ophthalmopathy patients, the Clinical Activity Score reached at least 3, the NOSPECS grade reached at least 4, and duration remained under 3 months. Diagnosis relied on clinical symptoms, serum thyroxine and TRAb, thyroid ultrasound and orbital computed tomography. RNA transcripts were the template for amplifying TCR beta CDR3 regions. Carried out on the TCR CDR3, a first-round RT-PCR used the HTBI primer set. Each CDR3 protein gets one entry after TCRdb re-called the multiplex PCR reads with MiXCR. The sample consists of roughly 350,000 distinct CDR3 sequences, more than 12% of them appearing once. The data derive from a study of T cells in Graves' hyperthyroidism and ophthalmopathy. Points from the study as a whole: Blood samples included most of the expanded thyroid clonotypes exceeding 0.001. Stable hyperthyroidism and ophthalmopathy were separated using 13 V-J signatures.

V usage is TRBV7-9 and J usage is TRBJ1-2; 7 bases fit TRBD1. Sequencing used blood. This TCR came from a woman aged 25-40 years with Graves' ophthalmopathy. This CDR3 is CASSRSGTVGGYGYTF. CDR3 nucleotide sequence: TGTGCCAGCAGCAGAAGCGGGACAGTCGGGGGGTATGGCTACACCTTC.